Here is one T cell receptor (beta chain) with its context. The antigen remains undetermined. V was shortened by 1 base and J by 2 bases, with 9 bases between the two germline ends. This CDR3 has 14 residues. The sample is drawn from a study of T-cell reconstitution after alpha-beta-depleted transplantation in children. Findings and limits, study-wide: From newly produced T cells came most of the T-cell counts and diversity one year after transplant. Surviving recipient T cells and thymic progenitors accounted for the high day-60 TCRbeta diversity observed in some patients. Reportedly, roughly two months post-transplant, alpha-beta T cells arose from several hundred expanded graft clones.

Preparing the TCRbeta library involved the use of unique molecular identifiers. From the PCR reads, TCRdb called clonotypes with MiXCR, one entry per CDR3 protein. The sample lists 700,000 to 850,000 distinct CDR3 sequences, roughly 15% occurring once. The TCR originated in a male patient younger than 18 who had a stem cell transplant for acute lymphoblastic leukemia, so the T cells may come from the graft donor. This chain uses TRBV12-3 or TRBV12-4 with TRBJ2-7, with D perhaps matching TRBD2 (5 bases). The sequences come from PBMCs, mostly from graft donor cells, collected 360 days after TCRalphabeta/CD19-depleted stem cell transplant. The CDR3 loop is CASSLERRTYEQYF. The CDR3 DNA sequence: TGTGCCAGCAGTTTAGAGCGGAGAACCTACGAGCAGTACTTC.